This record looks at one T cell receptor (beta chain) sequence and its context. Its antigen is not known. This sample was included in a study of T cells after yellow fever vaccination. This CDR3 spans 15 amino acids. V lost 3 bases and J 6 bases, leaving 17 bases between the germline ends. Germline V gene lookup returns CDR1 MGHDK and CDR2 SYGVNS. From the 5' RACE reads, TCRdb called clonotypes with MiXCR, one entry per CDR3 protein. The sample records 450,000 to 550,000 distinct CDR3 sequences, less than 25% being singletons. Study-level points and caveats: Boosting was followed by the reappearance of most primary-vaccination clones (less than 98% CD4, about 90% CD8).

This chain connects TRBV25-1 to TRBJ1-2, with D possibly being TRBD1 (5 bases). This TCR was sampled from a man between 18 and 29 years old who received the YFV17D yellow fever vaccine. Sample: PBMCs, taken about 20 days after the first yellow fever vaccination. CDR3 region: CASSDRFRGWDGYTF. CDR3 DNA: TGTGCCAGCAGTGACCGGTTTAGGGGCTGGGATGGCTACACCTTC.